This T cell receptor (beta chain) was identified during a study of CD8+CD57+ T cells in acquired aplastic anemia. Notes on the study in general: Significance was not reached for CD8+ Simpson's diversity between patients and controls.

Trimming removed 4 bases from V and 5 bases from J; junction bases left unmatched: 4. In germline, CDR1 is KGHDR, CDR2 SFDVKD. The CDR3 covers 16 residues. Genomic DNA was employed as the template in profiling TCR beta VDJ and CDR3. Using its own MiXCR run on the reads, TCRdb lists one record per CDR3 protein. The table has approximately 98,000 distinct CDR3 sequences, 40% to 60% seen once. A remark on this clonotype: Its antigen is unidentified.

The V call is TRBV24-1, the J call TRBJ2-1, with 13 bases fitting TRBD2. The sample was sorted CD4+, CD8+, or CD8+CD57+ T cells (not recorded which) from PBMCs. The sequence was obtained from a human donor in good health, serving as a control. CDR3 in DNA: TGTGCCACCAGTGACACTAGCGGGAGGGCCGACAATGAGCAGTTCTTC. This encodes CATSDTSGRADNEQFF.